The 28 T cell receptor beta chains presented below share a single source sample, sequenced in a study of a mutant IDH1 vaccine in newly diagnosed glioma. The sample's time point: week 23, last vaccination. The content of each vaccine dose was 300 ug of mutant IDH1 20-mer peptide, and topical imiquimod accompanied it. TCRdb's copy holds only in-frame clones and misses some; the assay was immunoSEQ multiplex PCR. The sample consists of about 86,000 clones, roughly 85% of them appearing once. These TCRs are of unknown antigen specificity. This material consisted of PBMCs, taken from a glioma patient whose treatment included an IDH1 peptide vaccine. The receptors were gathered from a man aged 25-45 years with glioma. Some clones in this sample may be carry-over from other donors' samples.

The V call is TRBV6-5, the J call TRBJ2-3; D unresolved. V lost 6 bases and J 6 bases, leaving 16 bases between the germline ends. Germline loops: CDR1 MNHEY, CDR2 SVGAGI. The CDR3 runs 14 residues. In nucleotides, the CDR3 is TGTGCCAGCAGCTTACGGGCAGCTCGGGATACGCAGTATTTT. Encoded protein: CASSLRAARDTQYF.

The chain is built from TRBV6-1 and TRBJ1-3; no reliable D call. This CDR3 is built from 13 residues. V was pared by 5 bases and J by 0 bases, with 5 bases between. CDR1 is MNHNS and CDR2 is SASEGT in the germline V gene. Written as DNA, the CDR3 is TGTGCCAGCAGTATAAGCTCTGGAAACACCATATATTTT. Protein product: CASSISSGNTIYF.

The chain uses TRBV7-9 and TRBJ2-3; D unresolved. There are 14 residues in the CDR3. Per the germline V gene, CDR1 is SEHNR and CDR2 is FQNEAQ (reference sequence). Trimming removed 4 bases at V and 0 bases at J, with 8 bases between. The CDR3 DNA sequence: TGTGCCAGCAGCTGGCCCATCAGCACAGATACGCAGTATTTT. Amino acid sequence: CASSWPISTDTQYF.

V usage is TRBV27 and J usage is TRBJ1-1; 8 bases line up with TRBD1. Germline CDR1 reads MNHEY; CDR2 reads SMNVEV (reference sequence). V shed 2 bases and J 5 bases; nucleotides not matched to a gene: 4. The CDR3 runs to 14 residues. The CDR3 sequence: CASSLDRGRTEAFF. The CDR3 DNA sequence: TGTGCCAGCAGTTTAGACAGGGGCCGAACTGAAGCTTTCTTT.

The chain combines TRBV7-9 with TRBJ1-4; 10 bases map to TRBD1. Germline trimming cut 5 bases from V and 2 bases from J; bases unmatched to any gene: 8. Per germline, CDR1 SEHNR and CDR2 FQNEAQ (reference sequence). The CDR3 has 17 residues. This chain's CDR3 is CASSALTGGDTNEKLFF. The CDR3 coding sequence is TGTGCCAGCAGCGCACTGACAGGGGGCGATACTAATGAAAAACTGTTTTTT.

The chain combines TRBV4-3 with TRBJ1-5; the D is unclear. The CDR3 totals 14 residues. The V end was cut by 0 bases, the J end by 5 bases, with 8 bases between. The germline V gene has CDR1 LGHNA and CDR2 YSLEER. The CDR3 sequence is CASSQDLGDQPQHF. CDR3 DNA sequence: TGCGCCAGCAGCCAAGATCTTGGGGATCAGCCCCAGCATTTT.

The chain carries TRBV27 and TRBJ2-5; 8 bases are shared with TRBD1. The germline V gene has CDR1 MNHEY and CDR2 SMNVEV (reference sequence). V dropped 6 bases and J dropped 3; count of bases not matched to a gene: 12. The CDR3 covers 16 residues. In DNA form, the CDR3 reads TGTGCCAGCAGACGTCGGGACAGGAGAAATGAAGAGACCCAGTACTTC. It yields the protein CASRRRDRRNEETQYF.

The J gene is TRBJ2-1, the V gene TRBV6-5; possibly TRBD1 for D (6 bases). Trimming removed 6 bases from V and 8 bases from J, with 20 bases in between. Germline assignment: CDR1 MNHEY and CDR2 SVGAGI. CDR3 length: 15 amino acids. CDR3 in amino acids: CASSLRGAFHDEQFF. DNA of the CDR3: TGTGCCAGCAGCCTCAGGGGCGCGTTTCACGATGAGCAGTTCTTC.

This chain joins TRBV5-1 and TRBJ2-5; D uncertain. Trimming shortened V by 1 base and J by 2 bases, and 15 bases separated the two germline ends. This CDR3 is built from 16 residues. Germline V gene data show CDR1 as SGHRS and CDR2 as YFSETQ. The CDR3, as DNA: TGCGCCAGCAGCTTGTCGGGTAGGGCGGAACAAGAGACCCAGTACTTC. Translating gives CASSLSGRAEQETQYF. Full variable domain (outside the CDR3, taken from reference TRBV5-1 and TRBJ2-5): KAGVTQTPRYLIKTRGQQVTLSCSPISGHRSVSWYQQTPGQGLQFLFEYFSETQRNKGNFPGRFSGRQFSNSRSEMNVSTLELGDSALYLCASSLSGRAEQETQYFGPGTRLLVL.

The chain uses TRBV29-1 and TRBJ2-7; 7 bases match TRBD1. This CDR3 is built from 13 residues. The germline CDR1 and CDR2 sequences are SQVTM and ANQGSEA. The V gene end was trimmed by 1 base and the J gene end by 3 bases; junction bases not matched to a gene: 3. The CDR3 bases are TGCAGCGTTGAAGGACAGGGTAACTACGAGCAGTACTTC. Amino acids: CSVEGQGNYEQYF.

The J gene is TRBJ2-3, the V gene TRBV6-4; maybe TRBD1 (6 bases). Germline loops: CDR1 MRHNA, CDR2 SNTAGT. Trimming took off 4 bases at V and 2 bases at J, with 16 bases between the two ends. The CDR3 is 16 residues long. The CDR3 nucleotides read TGTGCCAGCAGTGCAAATTTGACAGGCTTCACAGATACGCAGTATTTT. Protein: CASSANLTGFTDTQYF.

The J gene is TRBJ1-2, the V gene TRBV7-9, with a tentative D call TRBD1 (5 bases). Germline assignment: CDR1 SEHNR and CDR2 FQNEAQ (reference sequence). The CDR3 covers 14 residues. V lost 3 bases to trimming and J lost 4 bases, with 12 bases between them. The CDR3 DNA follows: TGTGCCAGCAGCTTGTCAACAGGTGTCTATGGCTACACCTTC. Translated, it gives CASSLSTGVYGYTF.

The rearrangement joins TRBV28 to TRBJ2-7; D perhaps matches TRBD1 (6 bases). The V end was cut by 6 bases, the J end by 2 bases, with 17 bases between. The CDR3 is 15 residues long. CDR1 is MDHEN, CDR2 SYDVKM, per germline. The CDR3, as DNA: TGTGCCAGCAGCCTTTATACAGGGTCACCCTACGAGCAGTACTTC. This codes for CASSLYTGSPYEQYF.

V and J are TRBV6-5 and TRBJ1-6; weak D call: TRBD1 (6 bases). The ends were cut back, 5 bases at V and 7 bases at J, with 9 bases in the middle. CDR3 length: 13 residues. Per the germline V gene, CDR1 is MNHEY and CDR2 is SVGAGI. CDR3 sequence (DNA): TGTGCCAGCAGTGGACAGCCCAATTCACCCCTCCACTTT. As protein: CASSGQPNSPLHF.

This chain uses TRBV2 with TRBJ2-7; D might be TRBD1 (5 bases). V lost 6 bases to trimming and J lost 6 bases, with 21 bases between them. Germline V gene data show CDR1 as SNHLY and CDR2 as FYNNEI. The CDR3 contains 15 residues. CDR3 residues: CASSLTAGSGIEQYF. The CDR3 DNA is TGTGCCAGCAGCTTGACGGCCGGTTCAGGGATCGAGCAGTACTTC.

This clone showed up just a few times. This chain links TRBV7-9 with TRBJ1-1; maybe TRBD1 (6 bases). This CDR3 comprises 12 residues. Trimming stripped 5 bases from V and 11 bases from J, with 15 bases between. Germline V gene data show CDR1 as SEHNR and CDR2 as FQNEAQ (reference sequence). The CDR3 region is CASSPWGPGAFF. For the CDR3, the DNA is TGTGCCAGCAGCCCCTGGGGGCCTGGGGCTTTCTTT.

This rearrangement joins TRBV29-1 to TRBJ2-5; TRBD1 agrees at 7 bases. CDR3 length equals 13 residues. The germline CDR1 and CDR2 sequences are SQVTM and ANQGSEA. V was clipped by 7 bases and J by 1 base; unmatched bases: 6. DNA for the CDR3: TGCAGCGCCGGACAGGAGACCCAAGAGACCCAGTACTTC. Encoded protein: CSAGQETQETQYF.

In DNA form, the CDR3 reads TGTGCCAGTAGGGACAGGCCAGAGCAGCCCCAGCATTTT. Its protein is CASRDRPEQPQHF. The genes are TRBV19 and TRBJ1-5; TRBD1 matches 7 bases. Losses at the gene ends were 6 bases for V and 7 bases for J; bases not matched to a gene: 6. This CDR3 is built from 13 residues. Germline V CDR1 and CDR2: LNHDA, SQIVND (reference sequence).

CDR3 nucleotides: TGCAGTGCTCTACGGGGGCTTGAAGCTTTCTTT. Translating gives CSALRGLEAFF. This sequence joins TRBV20-1 and TRBJ1-1; TRBD1 is a possible D gene (6 bases). Trimming stripped 5 bases from V and 7 bases from J, with 11 bases between. Germline CDR1 reads DFQATT; CDR2 reads SNEGSKA (reference sequence). This CDR3 is 11 amino acids long.

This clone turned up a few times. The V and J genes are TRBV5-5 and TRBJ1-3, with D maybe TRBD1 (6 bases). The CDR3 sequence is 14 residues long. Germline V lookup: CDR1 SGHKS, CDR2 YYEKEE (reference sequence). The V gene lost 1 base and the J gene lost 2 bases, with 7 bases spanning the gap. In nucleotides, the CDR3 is TGTGCCAGCAGCTTGACAGGGCCTGGAAACACCATATATTTT. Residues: CASSLTGPGNTIYF.

The CDR3 region has the DNA TGTGCCAGCAGCTCTACGACTAGCGGGGGCGCAGATACGCAGTATTTT. This translates into CASSSTTSGGADTQYF. The V call is TRBV7-7, the J call TRBJ2-3; TRBD2 matches 12 bases. The CDR3 totals 16 residues. Trimming cost V 4 bases and J 4 bases; bases outside gene matches: 6. Germline lookup yields CDR1 SSHAT and CDR2 FNYEAQ (reference sequence).

For the CDR3, the DNA is TGTGCCAGCAGCTACGACCTGAGACTCCGCACAGATACGCAGTATTTT. Amino acid sequence: CASSYDLRLRTDTQYF. The V and J genes are TRBV5-8 and TRBJ2-3; D unclear. The CDR3 extends over 16 amino acids. CDR1 SGHTS and CDR2 YDEGEE come from the germline V gene. The V gene lost 3 bases and the J gene lost 1 base, with 15 bases spanning the gap.

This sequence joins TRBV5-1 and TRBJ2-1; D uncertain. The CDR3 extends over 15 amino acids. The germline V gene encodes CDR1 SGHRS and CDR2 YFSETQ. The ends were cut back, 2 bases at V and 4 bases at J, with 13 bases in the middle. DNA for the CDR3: TGCGCCAGCAGCTTTCTCCAGGAATATTACAATGAGCAGTTCTTC. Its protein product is CASSFLQEYYNEQFF.

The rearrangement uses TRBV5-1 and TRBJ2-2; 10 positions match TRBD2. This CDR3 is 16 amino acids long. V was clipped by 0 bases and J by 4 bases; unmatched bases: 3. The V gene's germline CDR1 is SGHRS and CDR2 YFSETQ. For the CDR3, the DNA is TGCGCCAGCAGCTTGGCGGAGCGGGGGGGCACCGGGGAGCTGTTTTTT. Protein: CASSLAERGGTGELFF.

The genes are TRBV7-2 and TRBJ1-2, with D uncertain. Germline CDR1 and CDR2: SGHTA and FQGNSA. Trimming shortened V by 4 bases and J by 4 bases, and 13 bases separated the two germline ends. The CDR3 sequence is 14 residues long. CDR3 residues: CASSSLSSSYGYTF. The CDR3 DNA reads TGTGCCAGCAGCTCACTTAGTTCCTCCTATGGCTACACCTTC.

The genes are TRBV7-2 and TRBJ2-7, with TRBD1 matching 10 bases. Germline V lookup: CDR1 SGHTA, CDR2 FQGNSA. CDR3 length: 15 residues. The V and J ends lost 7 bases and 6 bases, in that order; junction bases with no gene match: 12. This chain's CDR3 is CASNIGGTGVVEQYF. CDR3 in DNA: TGTGCCAGCAATATCGGGGGGACAGGGGTGGTCGAGCAGTACTTC.

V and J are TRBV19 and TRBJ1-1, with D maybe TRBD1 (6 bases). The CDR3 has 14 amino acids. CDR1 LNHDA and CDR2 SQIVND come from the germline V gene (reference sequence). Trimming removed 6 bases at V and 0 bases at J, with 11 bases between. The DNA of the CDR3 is TGTGCCAGTAGCAGGACAGTTCTGAACACTGAAGCTTTCTTT. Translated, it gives CASSRTVLNTEAFF.

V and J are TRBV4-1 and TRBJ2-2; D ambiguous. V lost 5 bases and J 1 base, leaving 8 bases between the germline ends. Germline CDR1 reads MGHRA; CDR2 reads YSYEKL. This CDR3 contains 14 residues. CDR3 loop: CASSFGENTGELFF. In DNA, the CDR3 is TGCGCCAGCAGCTTTGGGGAGAACACCGGGGAGCTGTTTTTT.